The 11 T cell receptor beta chains presented below share a single source sample, sequenced in a study of shared clonotypes between healthy human individuals. Cells designated naive CD8 were CD45RO-negative and were positively selected for CCR7, with terminally differentiated effector memory CD45RA+ cells excluded. Some clones are missing from TCRdb's copy, which holds only in-frame ones; the method was immunoSEQ multiplex PCR. The sample has 2 million to 2.5 million clones, approximately 95% seen once. What was sequenced was naive CD8+ T cells sorted from blood. These receptor sequences come from a man between 18 and 35 years old in good health.

The gene calls are TRBV7-9 and TRBJ2-2; 7 bases are a match to TRBD1. The CDR3 loop spans 12 amino acids. Germline CDR1 and CDR2: SEHNR and FQNEAQ (reference sequence). V lost 5 bases, J lost 9 bases, and 3 bases stayed unmatched. CDR3 in amino acids: CASSGGQRELFF. CDR3 DNA: TGTGCCAGCAGCGGGGGACAGAGGGAGCTGTTTTTT.

The V gene is TRBV7-9, the J gene TRBJ1-1; 7 bases map to TRBD1. The germline gives CDR1 SEHNR, CDR2 FQNEAQ (reference sequence). The CDR3 runs to 12 residues. Losses at the gene ends were 11 bases for V and 0 bases for J; bases not matched to a gene: 3. The CDR3 bases are TGTGCCGGACAGGTCATGAACACTGAAGCTTTCTTT. As protein: CAGQVMNTEAFF.

The chain is built from TRBV19 and TRBJ1-6; D possibly corresponds to TRBD1 (5 bases). CDR3 size: 13 residues. Germline V gives CDR1 LNHDA, CDR2 SQIVND (reference sequence). Trimming stripped 10 bases from V and 6 bases from J, with 13 bases between. CDR3 residues: CATDPGGNSPLHF. The CDR3 DNA follows: TGTGCCACCGACCCCGGGGGTAATTCACCCCTCCACTTT.

The genes are TRBV5-4 and TRBJ1-4; the D gene is possibly TRBD1 (6 bases). This CDR3 is 15 amino acids long. Trimming took 1 base from V and 6 from J, leaving 13 bases between them. Per germline, CDR1 SGHNT and CDR2 YYREEE (reference sequence). The CDR3 sequence is CASSLMGRGDEKLFF. The CDR3 DNA reads as TGTGCCAGCAGCTTGATGGGTAGGGGGGATGAAAAACTGTTTTTT.

The chain employs TRBV9 and TRBJ2-1, with 10 bases matching TRBD2. Germline CDR1 reads SGDLS; CDR2 reads YYNGEE. The CDR3 runs to 15 residues. J lost 7 bases, V lost 0 bases, and 4 bases had no gene match. CDR3 residues: CASSVESGRVNEQFF. CDR3 coding DNA: TGTGCCAGCAGCGTAGAAAGCGGGAGGGTTAATGAGCAGTTCTTC. Full variable domain (outside the CDR3, taken from reference TRBV9 and TRBJ2-1): DSGVTQTPKHLITATGQRVTLRCSPRSGDLSVYWYQQSLDQGLQFLIQYYNGEERAKGNILERFSAQQFPDLHSELNLSSLELGDSALYFCASSVESGRVNEQFFGPGTRLTVL.

As concerns this clone: Within the sample, other DNA sequences also encode this same CDR3. This chain links TRBV6-5 with TRBJ2-7, with 8 bases matching TRBD1. V trimming: 6 bases; J trimming: 4 bases; junction bases outside the gene matches: 5. In germline, CDR1 is MNHEY, CDR2 SVGAGI. The length of the CDR3 is 13 residues. The CDR3 is CASSLDRGYEQYF. In nucleotides, the CDR3 is TGTGCCAGCAGCTTAGACAGGGGATACGAGCAGTACTTC.

This chain joins TRBV4-3 and TRBJ2-7; D gene unclear. CDR3 length equals 12 residues. V was pared by 0 bases and J by 7 bases, with 7 bases between. The germline gives CDR1 LGHNA, CDR2 YSLEER. In DNA, the CDR3 is TGCGCCAGCAGCCAAGATCCAGGAGAGCAGTACTTC. Its translation is CASSQDPGEQYF.

This clone occurred once. This sequence joins TRBV13 and TRBJ2-2; no reliable D call. Trimming left V 5 bases short and J 5 bases short, with 12 bases between. CDR1 is PRHDT and CDR2 is FYEKMQ in the germline V gene (reference sequence). There are 14 residues in the CDR3. The CDR3 here is CASSRLLRTGELFF. The CDR3 coding sequence is TGTGCCAGCAGCCGCCTCCTACGGACCGGGGAGCTGTTTTTT.

The V call is TRBV6-6, the J call TRBJ1-1; 9 bases align to TRBD1. The V segment lost 5 bases and the J segment 5 bases; nucleotides outside the gene matches: 6. Germline values: CDR1 MNHNY, CDR2 SVGAGI (reference sequence). CDR3 length: 14 residues. CDR3 bases: TGTGCCAGCAGTCGGACAGGGGAGTCGACTGAAGCTTTCTTT. Translation gives CASSRTGESTEAFF.

In DNA, the CDR3 is TGTGCCAGCAGCCCTCTAGCGACAGCTTACAATGAGCAGTTCTTC. Translation gives CASSPLATAYNEQFF. The chain recombines TRBV7-6 with TRBJ2-1, with D perhaps TRBD2 (6 bases). The CDR3 is 15 amino acids. Germline V lookup: CDR1 SGHVS, CDR2 FNYEAQ. V shed 5 bases and J shed 4 bases, with 15 bases lying between them.

In DNA form, the CDR3 reads TGTGCCAGCAGCTTAGATTGGGCCGGGACGGCCGTTTATAATTCACCCCTCCACTTT. It specifies CASSLDWAGTAVYNSPLHF. V usage is TRBV11-2 and J usage is TRBJ1-6; D might be TRBD1 (5 bases). The CDR3 consists of 19 residues. Germline V lookup: CDR1 SGHAT, CDR2 FQNNGV. Trimming stripped 0 bases from V and 4 bases from J, with 19 bases between. Using reference TRBV11-2 and TRBJ1-6 for the parts outside the CDR3, the full variable domain is EAGVAQSPRYKIIEKRQSVAFWCNPISGHATLYWYQQILGQGPKLLIQFQNNGVVDDSQLPKDRFSAERLKGVDSTLKIQPAKLEDSAVYLCASSLDWAGTAVYNSPLHFGNGTRLTVT.